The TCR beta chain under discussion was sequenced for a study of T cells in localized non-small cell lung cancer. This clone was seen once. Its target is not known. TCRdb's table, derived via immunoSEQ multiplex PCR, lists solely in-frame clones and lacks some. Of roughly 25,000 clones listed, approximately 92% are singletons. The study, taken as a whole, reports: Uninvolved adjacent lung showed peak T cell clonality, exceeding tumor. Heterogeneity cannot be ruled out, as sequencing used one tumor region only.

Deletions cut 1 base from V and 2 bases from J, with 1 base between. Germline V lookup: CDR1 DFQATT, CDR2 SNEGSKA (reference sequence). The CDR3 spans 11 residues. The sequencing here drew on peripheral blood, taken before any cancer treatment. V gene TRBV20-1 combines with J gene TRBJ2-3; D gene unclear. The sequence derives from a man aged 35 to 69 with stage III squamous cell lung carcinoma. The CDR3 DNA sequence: TGCAGTGCTAGAGTCACAGATACGCAGTATTTT. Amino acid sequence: CSARVTDTQYF.